The 19 T cell receptor beta chains below all came from one sample that was sequenced in a study of cytotoxic CD8 clonotypes in ibrutinib-treated CLL. TCRdb keeps only in-frame clones here, not all; method: immunoSEQ multiplex PCR. The sample records about 24,000 clones, 65% to 80% being singletons. Sequenced here: PBMCs, sampled after 12 months of ibrutinib treatment. These TCRs come from a human donor with chronic lymphocytic leukemia.

The gene calls are TRBV7-2 and TRBJ2-2; TRBD1 or TRBD2 may be the D gene (5 bases each). The CDR3 has 15 amino acids. The V gene lost 5 bases and the J gene lost 4 bases, with 14 bases spanning the gap. In germline, CDR1 is SGHTA, CDR2 FQGNSA. The CDR3: CASSLRRGRTGELFF. DNA for the CDR3: TGTGCCAGCAGCCTCCGCCGGGGCCGCACCGGGGAGCTGTTTTTT.

The chain uses TRBV19 and TRBJ1-2; no clear D. The CDR3 covers 14 residues. V lost 3 bases and J 5 bases, leaving 13 bases between the germline ends. Per germline, CDR1 LNHDA and CDR2 SQIVND (reference sequence). The CDR3 DNA sequence: TGTGCCAGTAGTATCACAATTGGGGAATATGGCTACACCTTC. Translating gives CASSITIGEYGYTF.

V is TRBV15 and J is TRBJ1-1; 12 bases agree with TRBD1. CDR1 LNHNV and CDR2 YYDKDF come from the germline V gene (reference sequence). J gave up 6 bases and V 1 base, and 6 bases lay outside the gene matches. The CDR3 runs 16 residues. CDR3 sequence (DNA): TGTGCCACCAGCAGAGCCTCGGGACAGGGGGCGGCTGAAGCTTTCTTT. Residues: CATSRASGQGAAEAFF. The full variable domain, its missing parts supplied by reference TRBV15 and TRBJ1-1, is DAMVIQNPRYQVTQFGKPVTLSCSQTLNHNVMYWYQQKSSQAPKLLFHYYDKDFNNEADTPDNFQSRRPNTSFCFLDIRSPGLGDTAMYLCATSRASGQGAAEAFFGQGTRLTVV.

The chain has TRBV7-6 and TRBJ1-1, with unresolved D. CDR1 SGHVS and CDR2 FNYEAQ come from the germline V gene. CDR3 size: 14 residues. With 1 base removed from V and 2 bases from J, the gap between germline ends came to 8 bases. The CDR3: CASSLEPLNTEAFF. For the CDR3, the DNA is TGTGCCAGCAGCTTAGAACCGCTCAACACTGAAGCTTTCTTT.

This rearrangement joins TRBV6-5 to TRBJ2-5; D not resolved. Between the trimmed V and J ends, which lost 0 bases and 5 bases, there was a span of 10 bases. The germline CDR1 and CDR2 sequences are MNHEY and SVGAGI. The CDR3 is made up of 14 amino acids. Here the CDR3 reads CASSYSVGGETQYF. For the CDR3, the DNA is TGTGCCAGCAGTTACTCGGTCGGCGGCGAGACCCAGTACTTC.

The chain combines TRBV5-4 with TRBJ2-7; D may be TRBD2 (7 bases). The germline V and J ends were trimmed by 1 base and 2 bases, with 13 bases remaining between them. The CDR3 loop spans 15 amino acids. CDR1 and CDR2 (germline): SGHNT, YYREEE (reference sequence). In nucleotides, the CDR3 is TGTGCCAGCAGCTTGAAGGGGGGGCTTACCTACGAGCAGTACTTC. It encodes CASSLKGGLTYEQYF.

This clone was seen only once. The chain couples TRBV6-1 to TRBJ2-1; 13 bases match TRBD2. V was pared by 3 bases and J by 1 base, with 9 bases of the junction left unmatched. The CDR3 is 19 residues long. Per the germline V gene, CDR1 is MNHNS and CDR2 is SASEGT. CDR3 nucleotides: TGTGCCAGCAGTGACAGGACTAGCGGGGGACTTAAGTCCTACAATGAGCAGTTCTTC. This encodes CASSDRTSGGLKSYNEQFF.

The rearrangement links TRBV6-5 to TRBJ1-1; no reliable D call. V was clipped by 4 bases and J by 8 bases, with 8 bases between them. Germline lookup yields CDR1 MNHEY and CDR2 SVGAGI. CDR3 size: 11 residues. The CDR3 sequence is CASSFAQEAFF. CDR3 coding DNA: TGTGCCAGCAGTTTCGCACAGGAAGCTTTCTTT.

The V and J genes are TRBV30 and TRBJ2-7; D gene ambiguous. V was trimmed by 4 bases and J by 1 base, leaving 8 bases between them. Germline V lookup: CDR1 GTSNPN, CDR2 SVGIG (reference sequence). The CDR3 covers 12 residues. The CDR3 loop reads CAWNTQSYEQYF. In DNA, the CDR3 is TGTGCCTGGAACACACAGTCCTACGAGCAGTACTTC.

The genes are TRBV7-9 and TRBJ1-3; D is unclear. V was trimmed by 2 bases and J by 1 base, leaving 9 bases between them. Germline V lookup: CDR1 SEHNR, CDR2 FQNEAQ (reference sequence). This CDR3 spans 15 amino acids. DNA for the CDR3: TGTGCCAGCAGCTTAACCGCTTTATCTGGAAACACCATATATTTT. As protein: CASSLTALSGNTIYF.

The table lists this clone with a few counts. The chain employs TRBV7-2 and TRBJ1-1, with 7 bases fitting TRBD1. CDR1 and CDR2 from the germline V gene are SGHTA and FQGNSA. CDR3 size: 14 residues. V was clipped by 4 bases and J by 5 bases; unmatched bases: 7. The CDR3 sequence: CASSSGGQGTEAFF. For the CDR3, the DNA is TGTGCCAGCAGCTCAGGGGGGCAGGGAACTGAAGCTTTCTTT.

On this clone: Possible read error: a much larger clone is one base away. The chain recombines TRBV7-9 with TRBJ1-1; D gene ambiguous. Germline values: CDR1 SEHNR, CDR2 FQNEAQ (reference sequence). Trimming stripped 11 bases from V and 6 bases from J, with 13 bases between. The CDR3 consists of 11 residues. The CDR3 protein is CAGTRGSEAFF. CDR3 nucleotides: TGTGCCGGCACCCGGGGATCTGAAGCTTTCTTT.

The chain joins TRBV18 to TRBJ1-3; D perhaps matches TRBD1 (5 bases). V dropped 4 bases and J dropped 3 bases, with 16 bases sitting between them. Germline loops: CDR1 KGHSH, CDR2 LQKENI. This CDR3 spans 16 amino acids. CDR3: CASSLGTAASGNTIYF. The DNA for the CDR3 is TGTGCCAGCTCACTGGGGACGGCGGCAAGTGGAAACACCATATATTTT.

This chain joins TRBV5-4 and TRBJ2-1, with TRBD2 matching over 10 bases. The CDR3 extends over 16 amino acids. CDR1 and CDR2 from the germline V gene are SGHNT and YYREEE (reference sequence). V was pared by 2 bases and J by 2 bases, with 4 bases of the junction left unmatched. In DNA, the CDR3 is TGTGCCAGCAGCTTTCGGACTAGCGGAGCCTACAATGAGCAGTTCTTC. Protein: CASSFRTSGAYNEQFF. The variable domain in full, with the rest retrieved from reference TRBV5-4 and TRBJ2-1, is ETGVTQSPTHLIKTRGQQVTLRCSSQSGHNTVSWYQQALGQGPQFIFQYYREEENGRGNFPPRFSGLQFPNYSSELNVNALELDDSALYLCASSFRTSGAYNEQFFGPGTRLTVL.

The V gene is TRBV28, the J gene TRBJ2-3; D gene unclear. V was clipped by 3 bases and J by 2 bases, with 3 bases between them. The CDR3 sequence is 12 residues long. The germline gives CDR1 MDHEN, CDR2 SYDVKM. The CDR3: CASSFSTDTQYF. As DNA, the CDR3 is TGTGCCAGCAGTTTCTCCACAGATACGCAGTATTTT.

V usage is TRBV13 and J usage is TRBJ2-4, with no clear D. Germline V gene data show CDR1 as PRHDT and CDR2 as FYEKMQ (reference sequence). The CDR3 length is 15 residues. V was shortened by 5 bases and J by 2 bases, with 13 bases between the two germline ends. The CDR3: CASSRILQTKNIQYF. DNA for the CDR3: TGTGCCAGCAGCAGGATTCTACAAACCAAAAACATTCAGTACTTC.

This clone was seen more than once but under ten times. V is TRBV6-5 and J is TRBJ2-7; unclear D gene. The V end was cut by 6 bases, the J end by 0 bases, with 15 bases between. CDR3 size: 15 residues. CDR1 is MNHEY and CDR2 is SVGAGI in the germline V gene. The CDR3 coding sequence is TGTGCCAGCAGGTTAATAATGCAGAGCTCCTACGAGCAGTACTTC. This sequence encodes CASRLIMQSSYEQYF.

The rearrangement links TRBV6-4 to TRBJ1-1; perhaps TRBD1 as D (5 bases). Germline V lookup: CDR1 MRHNA, CDR2 SNTAGT. The CDR3 sequence is 13 residues long. Trimming stripped 2 bases from V and 1 base from J, with 5 bases between. The CDR3 sequence is CASSDRGNTEAFF. In DNA form, the CDR3 reads TGTGCCAGCAGTGACAGGGGGAACACTGAAGCTTTCTTT.

The chain recombines TRBV9 with TRBJ2-5; 11 bases are a match to TRBD2. V shed 0 bases, J shed 5 bases, and the junction held 9 bases outside the gene matches. This CDR3 contains 17 residues. Per the germline V gene, CDR1 is SGDLS and CDR2 is YYNGEE. CDR3 DNA sequence: TGTGCCAGCAGCGTAGTAGCGGGGGGGCTCTCAAAGGAGACCCAGTACTTC. It specifies CASSVVAGGLSKETQYF.